Below, one TCR beta chain is given with its context. This specimen belongs to a study of CD8 T cells in Susac syndrome. This CDR3 is built from 15 residues. Trimming removed 2 bases from V and 3 bases from J, with 12 bases in between. The V gene's germline CDR1 is SGDLS and CDR2 YYNGEE. Sequencing of TCR beta was undertaken in CD8+ and CD4+ T cells derived from blood. Roughly 0.5 to 1 ug RNA was reverse transcribed with random hexamers. MiXCR was run by TCRdb on the immunoSEQ multiplex PCR reads, yielding one entry per CDR3 protein. Of 130,000 or so distinct CDR3 sequences listed, around 96% are singletons.

The sequenced material came from CD4+ T cells from PBMCs. This receptor was taken from a human donor with multiple sclerosis. The chain uses TRBV9 and TRBJ2-1; tentative D call: TRBD1 (6 bases). CDR3 DNA: TGTGCCAGCAGCGTTGCGGACAGAGTCTACAATGAGCAGTTCTTC. The encoded protein is CASSVADRVYNEQFF.